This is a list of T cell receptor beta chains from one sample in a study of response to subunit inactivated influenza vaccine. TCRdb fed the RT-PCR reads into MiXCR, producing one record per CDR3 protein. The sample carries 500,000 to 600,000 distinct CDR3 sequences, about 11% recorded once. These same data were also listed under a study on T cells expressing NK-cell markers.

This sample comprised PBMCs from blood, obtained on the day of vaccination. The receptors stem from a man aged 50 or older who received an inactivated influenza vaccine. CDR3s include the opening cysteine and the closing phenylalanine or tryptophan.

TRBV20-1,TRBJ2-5,CSAIAQGRTQYF
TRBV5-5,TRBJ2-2,CASSFSGTSTGELFF
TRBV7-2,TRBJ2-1,CASSLVGQAGEQFF
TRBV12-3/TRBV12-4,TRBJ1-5,CASSLNLGRNQPQHF
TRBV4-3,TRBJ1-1,CASSQAPTGGTEAFF
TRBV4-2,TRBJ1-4,CASSQRRDRGEKLFF
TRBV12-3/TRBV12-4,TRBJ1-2,CASSLSGSNYGYTF
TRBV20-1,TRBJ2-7,CSALDRAEQYF
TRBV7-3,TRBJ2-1,CASSLTGLPNEQFF
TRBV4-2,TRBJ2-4,CASSQEATGAAKNIQYF
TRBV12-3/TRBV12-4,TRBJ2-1,CASRGLAATGEQFF
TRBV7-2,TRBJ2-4,CASSRGGAKNIQYF
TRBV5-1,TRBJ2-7,CASSLEARGSDEQYF
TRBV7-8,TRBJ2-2,CASRRAGGQSTGELFF
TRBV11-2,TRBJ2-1,CASSLKPGLAGGPGYNEQFF
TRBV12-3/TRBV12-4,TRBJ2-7,CASSPVRSTYEQYF
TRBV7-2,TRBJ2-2,CASSSYTGELFF
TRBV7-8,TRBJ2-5,CASSLGTAQYF
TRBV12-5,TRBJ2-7,CASGLGIYEQYF
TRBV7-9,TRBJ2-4,CASSEQELVTKNIQYF
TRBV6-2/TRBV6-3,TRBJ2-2,CASTTAQGIGELFF
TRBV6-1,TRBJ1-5,CASRTGGIGGNQPQHF
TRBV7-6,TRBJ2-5,CASSLLPGEETQYF
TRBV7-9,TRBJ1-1,CASSWSPEAFF
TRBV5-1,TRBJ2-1,CASKPLTSGEFCF
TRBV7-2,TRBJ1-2,CASSLDGALNYGYTF
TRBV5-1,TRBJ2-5,CASSFGGGAGETQYF
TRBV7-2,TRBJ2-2,CASSYDRVTGELFF
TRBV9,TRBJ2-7,CASSVGVGYEQYF
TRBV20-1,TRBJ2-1,CSARGEGLAREQFF
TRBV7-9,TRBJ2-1,CASSQGLARDNEQFF
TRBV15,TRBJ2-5,CATSRVWSGGETQYF
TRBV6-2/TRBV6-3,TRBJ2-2,CASSRTGTSVTGELFF
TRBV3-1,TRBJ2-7,CASSQPGTGSYEQYF
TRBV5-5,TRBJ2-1,CASIPIGTGDNEQFF
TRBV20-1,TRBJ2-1,CSARDGSTRLAGVASEQFF
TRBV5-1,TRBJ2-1,CASSLIPGTGPVGNEQFF
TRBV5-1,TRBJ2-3,CASSDFSGGTDTQYF
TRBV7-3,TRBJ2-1,CASSSGLGVQFF
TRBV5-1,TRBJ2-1,CASSLEDYYNEQFF
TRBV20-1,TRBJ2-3,CSARGPLGKIDTQYF
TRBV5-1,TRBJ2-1,CASSAGLAGPNEQFF
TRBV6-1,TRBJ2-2,CASSVLRSNTGELFF
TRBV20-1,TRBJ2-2,CSARDLGGRDRLSGELFF
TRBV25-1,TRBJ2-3,CASSEPRGSRGDTQYF
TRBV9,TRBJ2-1,CASSVGRSGSSYNEQFF
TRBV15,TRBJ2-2,CATSTGRANTGELFF
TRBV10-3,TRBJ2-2,CAISATPTSGNTGELFF
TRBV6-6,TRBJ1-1,CASSTTGWEAFF